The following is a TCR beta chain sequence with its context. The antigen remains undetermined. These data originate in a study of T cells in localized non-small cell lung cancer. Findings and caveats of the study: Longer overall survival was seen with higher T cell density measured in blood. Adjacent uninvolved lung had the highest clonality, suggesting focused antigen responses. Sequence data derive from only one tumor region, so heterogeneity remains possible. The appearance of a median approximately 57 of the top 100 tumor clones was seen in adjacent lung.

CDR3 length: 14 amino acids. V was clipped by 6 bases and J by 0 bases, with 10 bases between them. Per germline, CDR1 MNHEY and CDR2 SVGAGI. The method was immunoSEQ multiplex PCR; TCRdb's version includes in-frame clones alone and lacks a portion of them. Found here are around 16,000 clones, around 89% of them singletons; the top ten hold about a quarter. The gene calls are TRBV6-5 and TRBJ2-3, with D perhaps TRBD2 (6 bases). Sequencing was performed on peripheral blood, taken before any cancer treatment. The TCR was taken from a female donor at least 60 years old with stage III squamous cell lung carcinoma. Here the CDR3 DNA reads TGTGCCAGCAGCGGCGGGACTAGCACAGATACGCAGTATTTT. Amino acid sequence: CASSGGTSTDTQYF.